Following are 7 T cell receptor beta chains from one sample sequenced in a study of Graves' ophthalmopathy and Graves' hyperthyroidism. As the template, RNA transcripts were used to amplify TCR beta CDR3 regions. HTBI primers were used in a first-round RT-PCR, which preceded a second-round multiplex PCR. From the multiplex PCR reads, TCRdb called clonotypes with MiXCR, one entry per CDR3 protein. The table includes roughly 700,000 distinct CDR3 sequences, roughly 40% detected once. Source material: peripheral blood. The receptors were sampled from an adult man with Graves' ophthalmopathy.

The chain is built from TRBV2 and TRBJ2-5; D is undetermined. Trimming stripped 6 bases from V and 2 bases from J, with 10 bases between. This CDR3 has 13 residues. Germline V gene lookup returns CDR1 SNHLY and CDR2 FYNNEI. The CDR3 loop is CASRGNRQETQYF. Here the CDR3 DNA reads TGTGCCAGCAGGGGAAATAGACAAGAGACCCAGTACTTC.

This clonotype was recorded at least ten times. The rearrangement links TRBV29-1 to TRBJ2-7; D unresolved. The CDR3 runs 11 residues. The V and J ends lost 6 bases and 4 bases respectively, with 10 bases between them. Germline lookup yields CDR1 SQVTM and CDR2 ANQGSEA. The CDR3 reads CSVLTIYEQYF. The CDR3 nucleotides are TGCAGCGTACTAACCATATACGAGCAGTACTTC.

In this sample, this clonotype turned up many times. The rearrangement joins TRBV25-1 to TRBJ1-1; 7 bases fit TRBD1. There are 14 residues in the CDR3. Germline loops: CDR1 MGHDK, CDR2 SYGVNS. J gave up 2 bases and V 2 bases, and 2 bases lay outside the gene matches. CDR3 in DNA: TGTGCCAGCAGTGAACGGACAGGAAACACTGAAGCTTTCTTT. Its protein is CASSERTGNTEAFF.

The chain is built from TRBV25-1 and TRBJ2-2; unclear D gene. Deletions cut 4 bases from V and 2 bases from J, with 8 bases between. The CDR3 loop spans 14 amino acids. CDR1 MGHDK and CDR2 SYGVNS come from the germline V gene. The CDR3 region is CASSARKNTGELFF. In nucleotides, the CDR3 is TGTGCCAGCAGTGCTAGAAAAAACACCGGGGAGCTGTTTTTT.

V is TRBV19 and J is TRBJ1-1, with D maybe TRBD1 (6 bases). V lost 3 bases and J lost 1, with 12 bases in between. CDR1 and CDR2 from the germline V gene are LNHDA and SQIVND (reference sequence). The CDR3 length is 15 residues. CDR3 in amino acids: CASSIPGQKNTEAFF. As DNA, the CDR3 is TGTGCCAGTAGTATCCCCGGACAGAAGAACACTGAAGCTTTCTTT. Variable domain in full (rest from reference TRBV19 and TRBJ1-1): DGGITQSPKYLFRKEGQNVTLSCEQNLNHDAMYWYRQDPGQGLRLIYYSQIVNDFQKGDIAEGYSVSREKKESFPLTVTSAQKNPTAFYLCASSIPGQKNTEAFFGQGTRLTVV.

V gene TRBV9 combines with J gene TRBJ1-2; D is possibly TRBD1 (5 bases). Germline values: CDR1 SGDLS, CDR2 YYNGEE. CDR3 size: 16 residues. Trimming pared 3 bases from V and 4 bases from J, leaving 19 bases between. CDR3 amino acids: CASSAPVRGGSYGYTF. Written as DNA, the CDR3 is TGTGCCAGCAGCGCCCCGGTTAGGGGCGGTAGCTATGGCTACACCTTC.

The gene calls are TRBV5-4 and TRBJ1-1; D is undetermined. This CDR3 is built from 15 residues. V lost 4 bases and J lost 3, with 16 bases in between. CDR1 and CDR2 (germline): SGHNT, YYREEE (reference sequence). CDR3 sequence: CASSQEQTGHTEAFF. Written as DNA, the CDR3 is TGTGCCAGCAGCCAAGAACAGACGGGTCACACTGAAGCTTTCTTT.